This TCR beta chain comes out of a study of T cells in Graves' hyperthyroidism and ophthalmopathy. The V gene lost 1 base and the J gene lost 8 bases, with 14 bases spanning the gap. CDR3 length equals 15 residues. Germline CDR1 and CDR2: SGHDN and FVKESK. Details on this clonotype: Its specificity is not known.

Amplification of TCR beta CDR3 regions was performed using RNA transcripts as template. The HTBI primer set served for first-round RT-PCR of the TCR CDR3. TCRdb re-analysed the multiplex PCR reads in MiXCR, keeping a single row per CDR3 protein. In the table there are about 500,000 distinct CDR3 sequences, about a sixth of which are singletons. Diagnosis of hyperthyroidism was new in patients aged 18 to 65, and its duration was under 2 months. For the diagnoses, clinical symptoms, serum thyroxine and TRAb, thyroid ultrasound and orbital computed tomography were used. Study-wide findings and caveats: Before onset, ophthalmopathy was predicted by the model a median roughly 6.8 months earlier. Separation of ophthalmopathy from stable hyperthyroidism was achieved by a 13 V-J model.

The clonotype was recovered from a woman aged 18-35 years with Graves' hyperthyroidism. The chain recombines TRBV14 with TRBJ2-2; tentative D call: TRBD2 (6 bases). Sequenced material: blood. The CDR3 loop reads CASSQVGPTRGELFF. The CDR3, as DNA: TGTGCCAGCAGCCAAGTAGGGCCGACTAGGGGGGAGCTGTTTTTT. Full variable domain (missing parts from reference TRBV14 and TRBJ2-2): EAGVTQFPSHSVIEKGQTVTLRCDPISGHDNLYWYRRVMGKEIKFLLHFVKESKQDESGMPNNRFLAERTGGTYSTLKVQPAELEDSGVYFCASSQVGPTRGELFFGEGSRLTVL.